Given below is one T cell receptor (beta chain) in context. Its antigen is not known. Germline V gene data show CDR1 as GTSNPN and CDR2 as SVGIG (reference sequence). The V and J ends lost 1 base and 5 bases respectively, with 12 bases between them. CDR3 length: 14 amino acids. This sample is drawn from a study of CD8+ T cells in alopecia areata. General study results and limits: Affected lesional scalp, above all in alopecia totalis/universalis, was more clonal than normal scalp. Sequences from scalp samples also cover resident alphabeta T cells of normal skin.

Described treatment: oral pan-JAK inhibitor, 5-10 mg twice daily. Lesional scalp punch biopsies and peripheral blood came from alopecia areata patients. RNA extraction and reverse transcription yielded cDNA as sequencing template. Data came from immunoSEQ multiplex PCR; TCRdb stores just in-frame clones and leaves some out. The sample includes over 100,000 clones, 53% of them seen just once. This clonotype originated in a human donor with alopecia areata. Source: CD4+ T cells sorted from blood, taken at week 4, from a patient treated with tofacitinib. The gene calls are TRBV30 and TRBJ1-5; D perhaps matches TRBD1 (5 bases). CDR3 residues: CAWSAGDWDQPQHF. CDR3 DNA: TGTGCCTGGAGTGCGGGGGATTGGGATCAGCCCCAGCATTTT.